These 4 T cell receptor beta chains were sequenced from one sample in a study of shared clonotypes between healthy human individuals. TCRdb's table, derived via immunoSEQ multiplex PCR, lists solely in-frame clones and lacks some. This sample has 2,100,000 or so clones, with approximately 96% found just once. The sequenced sample was naive CD4+ T cells sorted from blood. Subset specified: CD45RA+ positively selected. These receptors were taken from a man aged 18-30 years in good health.

The chain recombines TRBV15 with TRBJ2-7; 8 bases are a match to TRBD2. Germline CDR1 LNHNV, CDR2 YYDKDF (reference sequence). The CDR3 is made up of 17 amino acids. After removal of 0 bases from V and 4 bases from J, the junction contained 11 bases not matched to a gene. Here the CDR3 DNA reads TGTGCCACCAGCAGAGATGGTTGGTCGGGAGGGGATTACGAGCAGTACTTC. It specifies CATSRDGWSGGDYEQYF.

This clone occurred once. This chain links TRBV29-1 with TRBJ1-5; D unresolved. The CDR3 loop spans 13 amino acids. Germline V gene data show CDR1 as SQVTM and CDR2 as ANQGSEA. V was shortened by 5 bases and J by 10 bases, with 18 bases between the two germline ends. CDR3 DNA: TGCAGCGTTTCTGGACCGGCGAATGGTCCCCAGCATTTT. It translates to CSVSGPANGPQHF.

The chain joins TRBV2 to TRBJ1-1; D gene unclear. The CDR3 has 15 amino acids. CDR1 is SNHLY and CDR2 is FYNNEI in the germline V gene. Trimming pared 3 bases from V and 0 bases from J, leaving 11 bases between. CDR3 nucleotides: TGTGCCAGCAGTGATCCGGACGGGGTGAACACTGAAGCTTTCTTT. Residues: CASSDPDGVNTEAFF. The variable domain in full, completed from reference TRBV2 and TRBJ1-1, reads EPEVTQTPSHQVTQMGQEVILRCVPISNHLYFYWYRQILGQKVEFLVSFYNNEISEKSEIFDDQFSVERPDGSNFTLKIRSTKLEDSAMYFCASSDPDGVNTEAFFGQGTRLTVV.

The chain uses TRBV6-1 and TRBJ2-3; 7 bases fit TRBD2. The length of the CDR3 is 13 residues. The V gene's germline CDR1 is MNHNS and CDR2 SASEGT. Trimming cost V 8 bases and J 6 bases; bases outside gene matches: 8. The CDR3 DNA is TGTGCCAGCCATCCCGGGGGAGGGGATACGCAGTATTTT. Its protein product is CASHPGGGDTQYF.